The next 12 T cell receptor beta chains were all read from a single sample in a study of response to subunit inactivated influenza vaccine. TCRdb re-called the RT-PCR reads with MiXCR, one entry per CDR3 protein. Here the sample spans about 800,000 distinct CDR3 sequences, about 20% being singletons. The sequences come from PBMCs from blood, collected 5 days after vaccination. The receptors here all came from a middle-aged man who received an inactivated influenza vaccine.

The chain employs TRBV5-1 and TRBJ1-2, with D possibly TRBD1 on 5 matching bases. This CDR3 is 14 amino acids long. Germline CDR1 is SGHRS and CDR2 is YFSETQ. V was shortened by 2 bases and J by 5 bases, with 13 bases between the two germline ends. This CDR3 is CASSFGDRSYGYTF. The CDR3 region has the DNA TGCGCCAGCAGCTTCGGGGACCGGTCTTATGGCTACACCTTC.

This sequence joins TRBV3-1 and TRBJ2-1; D perhaps matches TRBD2 (6 bases). This CDR3 has 16 residues. Deletions cut 7 bases from V and 2 bases from J, with 18 bases between. Germline V lookup: CDR1 LGHDT, CDR2 YNNKEL (reference sequence). CDR3 bases: TGTGCCAGCACCCGGGGAGGCCAGTGGCCCTACAATGAGCAGTTCTTC. This translates into CASTRGGQWPYNEQFF.

This clonotype was observed at least ten times. The rearrangement links TRBV7-2 to TRBJ2-7; unclear D gene. The CDR3 has 15 amino acids. In germline, CDR1 is SGHTA, CDR2 FQGNSA. V was pared by 6 bases and J by 0 bases, with 15 bases between. CDR3 DNA: TGTGCCAGCAGACGCAGACATTTGAGCTCCTACGAGCAGTACTTC. Translation: CASRRRHLSSYEQYF.

This clonotype was detected many times. The chain couples TRBV28 to TRBJ2-3, with 7 bases aligning to TRBD1. The junction had 8 bases not matched to a gene; V was cut back by 3 bases and J by 2 bases. CDR1 MDHEN and CDR2 SYDVKM come from the germline V gene. This CDR3 region has 16 residues. The CDR3 here is CASSLTGYLFTDTQYF. CDR3 coding DNA: TGTGCCAGCAGTTTGACAGGGTATCTCTTCACAGATACGCAGTATTTT. The whole variable domain, filled in from reference TRBV28 and TRBJ2-3, reads DVKVTQSSRYLVKRTGEKVFLECVQDMDHENMFWYRQDPGLGLRLIYFSYDVKMKEKGDIPEGYSVSREKKERFSLILESASTNQTSMYLCASSLTGYLFTDTQYFGPGTRLTVL.

This chain uses TRBV7-9 with TRBJ2-7, with D perhaps assigned TRBD1 or TRBD2 (5 bases each). Per the germline V gene, CDR1 is SEHNR and CDR2 is FQNEAQ (reference sequence). The CDR3 runs 15 residues. With 2 bases removed from V and 5 bases from J, the gap between germline ends came to 16 bases. CDR3 coding DNA: TGTGCCAGCAGCTTAAAGGGGACCAATTACCACGAGCAGTACTTC. This encodes CASSLKGTNYHEQYF.

This clonotype has just a few counts. The genes are TRBV15 and TRBJ2-5, with D possibly TRBD2 on 7 matching bases. Germline V CDR1 and CDR2: LNHNV, YYDKDF (reference sequence). CDR3 length equals 16 residues. V lost 1 base and J lost 4, with 16 bases in between. CDR3 amino acids: CATSRVGGEAGETQYF. DNA for the CDR3: TGTGCCACCAGCAGAGTAGGGGGGGAAGCGGGAGAGACCCAGTACTTC.

J is TRBJ2-5 and V is TRBV11-2; 7 nucleotides agree with TRBD2. V dropped 2 bases and J dropped 4; count of bases not matched to a gene: 10. CDR1 SGHAT and CDR2 FQNNGV come from the germline V gene. CDR3 size: 16 residues. The CDR3 bases are TGTGCCAGCAGCTTATCGGTCTGGGGCGGGAGAGAGACCCAGTACTTC. Translating it yields CASSLSVWGGRETQYF.

The chain carries TRBV7-9 and TRBJ2-7; 10 nucleotides agree with TRBD1. Germline values: CDR1 SEHNR, CDR2 FQNEAQ (reference sequence). V gave up 5 bases and J gave up 5 bases; unmatched junction bases: 15. CDR3 length equals 17 residues. The CDR3 DNA sequence: TGTGCCAGCAGCCCCCGGGACAGGGGAATCCGCCGAGACGAGCAGTACTTC. It encodes CASSPRDRGIRRDEQYF.

The table lists this clonotype with a few counts. V is TRBV5-6 and J is TRBJ2-1, with TRBD2 as a possible D gene (6 bases). Germline-derived CDR1 and CDR2 are SGHDT and YYEEEE. This CDR3 is 19 amino acids long. Trimming removed 1 base at V and 2 bases at J, with 22 bases between. This CDR3 reads CASSLMGWRAVVAYNEQFF. Here the CDR3 DNA reads TGTGCCAGCAGCTTGATGGGCTGGAGGGCCGTTGTTGCCTACAATGAGCAGTTCTTC.

In this sample, this clonotype turned up a few times. The chain links TRBV7-2 to TRBJ1-1; possibly TRBD1 for D (5 bases). Germline V gives CDR1 SGHTA, CDR2 FQGNSA. Trimming removed 8 bases from V and 4 bases from J, with 14 bases in between. This CDR3 has 13 residues. DNA for the CDR3: TGTGCCAGCCGAAAGGGGCTGAGCACTGAAGCTTTCTTT. Translation: CASRKGLSTEAFF.

This clonotype was seen ten or more times. The J gene is TRBJ2-1, the V gene TRBV5-6; TRBD2 agrees at 10 bases. This CDR3 is built from 16 residues. Germline CDR1 reads SGHDT; CDR2 reads YYEEEE. Trimming removed 2 bases from V and 2 bases from J; junction bases left unmatched: 4. The chain's CDR3 is CASSFLTSGAYNEQFF. In nucleotides, the CDR3 is TGTGCCAGCAGCTTCCTAACTAGCGGGGCCTACAATGAGCAGTTCTTC.

This clonotype was seen a few times. The chain combines TRBV6-2 or TRBV6-3 with TRBJ2-1, with 8 nucleotides matching TRBD2. This CDR3 is 16 amino acids long. After removal of 5 bases from V and 7 bases from J, the junction contained 13 bases not matched to a gene. The V gene's germline CDR1 is MNHEY and CDR2 SVGEGT. CDR3 protein: CASSPVLREGENEQFF. The CDR3 nucleotides read TGTGCCAGCAGTCCTGTCCTTCGGGAGGGGGAGAATGAGCAGTTCTTC.